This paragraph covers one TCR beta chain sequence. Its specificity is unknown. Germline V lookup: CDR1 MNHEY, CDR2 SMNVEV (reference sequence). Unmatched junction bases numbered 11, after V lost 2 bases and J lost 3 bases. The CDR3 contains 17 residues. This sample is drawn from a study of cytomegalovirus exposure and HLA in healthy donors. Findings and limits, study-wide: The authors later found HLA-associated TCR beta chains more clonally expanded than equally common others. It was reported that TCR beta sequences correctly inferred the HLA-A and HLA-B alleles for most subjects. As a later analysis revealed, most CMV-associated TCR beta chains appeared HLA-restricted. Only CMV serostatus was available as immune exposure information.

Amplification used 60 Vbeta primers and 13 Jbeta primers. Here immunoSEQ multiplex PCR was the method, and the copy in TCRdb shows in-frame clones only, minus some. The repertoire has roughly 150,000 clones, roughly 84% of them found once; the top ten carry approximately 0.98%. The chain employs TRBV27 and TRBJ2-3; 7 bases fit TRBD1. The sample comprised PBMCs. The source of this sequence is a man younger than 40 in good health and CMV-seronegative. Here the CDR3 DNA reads TGTGCCAGCAGTTTAATGTCCGGGACAGCTTTTACAGATACGCAGTATTTT. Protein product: CASSLMSGTAFTDTQYF.